The source of this T cell receptor (beta chain) is a study of cytomegalovirus exposure and HLA in healthy donors. Study findings and constraints: The study had only CMV serostatus as immune exposure information. TCR beta sequences reportedly predicted most subjects' HLA-A and HLA-B alleles accurately. About 87% or about 30% of the time was how often most TCR beta V segments were productive, according to an earlier analysis.

The CDR3 loop spans 14 amino acids. With V trimmed by 0 bases and J by 17 bases, 11 bases remained unmatched. Germline V gene lookup returns CDR1 SNHLY and CDR2 FYNNEI. In the PCR, 60 Vbeta and 13 Jbeta primers were used. In the original workflow: Later reanalysis found roughly 80 million unique TCR beta chains, roughly 9.9 million of them shared. Generated by immunoSEQ multiplex PCR, the TCRdb table keeps only in-frame clones and is missing some. The V and J calls and clone size are taken from that table; D and trimming were inferred from the DNA. The sample has around 190,000 clones; almost 85% are singletons. About this clone itself: Antigen unknown.

This TCR was sampled from a woman aged 45-65 years in good health and CMV-seronegative. Sequencing used PBMCs. The chain joins TRBV2 to TRBJ1-4; the match to TRBD1 covers 8 bases. The CDR3 coding sequence is TGTGCCAGCAGTGAAGCGCGGGACAGGAGATGGTTTTTTTTT. Encoded protein: CASSEARDRRWFFF.